Here is one T cell receptor (beta chain) with its context. This entry is derived from a study of T cells in Graves' hyperthyroidism and ophthalmopathy. Patients counted as stable if ophthalmopathy did not develop within 18 months. Investigators excluded patients with uncontrolled infection, other autoimmune disease, pregnancy or lactation. What was amplified from RNA transcripts were TCR beta CDR3 regions. The study used the HTBI primer set for a first-round RT-PCR of the TCR CDR3. TCRdb reprocessed the multiplex PCR reads with MiXCR, giving one entry per CDR3 protein. Of about 720,000 distinct CDR3 sequences detected, approximately 16% appear once; the ten largest clones hold around 7.7%. The TCR comes from a man younger than 35 with Graves' hyperthyroidism. Sequenced input: blood.

The CDR3 DNA reads TGTGCCTCCAGCGTCGGAGACACCGGGGAGCTGTTTTTT. Residues: CASSVGDTGELFF. J is TRBJ2-2 and V is TRBV6-1; no firm D call. The V and J ends lost 11 bases and 3 bases respectively, with 13 bases between them. This CDR3 spans 13 amino acids. CDR1 and CDR2 from the germline V gene are MNHNS and SASEGT.